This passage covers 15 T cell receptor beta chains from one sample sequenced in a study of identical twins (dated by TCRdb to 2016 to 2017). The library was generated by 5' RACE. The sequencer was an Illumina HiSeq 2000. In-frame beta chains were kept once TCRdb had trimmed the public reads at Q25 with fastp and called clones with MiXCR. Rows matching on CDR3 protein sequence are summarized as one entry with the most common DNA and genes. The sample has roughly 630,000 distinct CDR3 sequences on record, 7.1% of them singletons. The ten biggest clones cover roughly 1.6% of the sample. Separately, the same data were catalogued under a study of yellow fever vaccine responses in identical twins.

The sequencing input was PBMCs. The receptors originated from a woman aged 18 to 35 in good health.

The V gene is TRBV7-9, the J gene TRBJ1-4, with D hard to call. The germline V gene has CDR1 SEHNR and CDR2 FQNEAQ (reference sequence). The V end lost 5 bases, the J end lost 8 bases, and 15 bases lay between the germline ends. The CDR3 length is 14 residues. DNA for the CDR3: TGTGCCAGCAGCCCCGGATGGGCGGGAGAAAAACTGTTTTTT. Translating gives CASSPGWAGEKLFF.

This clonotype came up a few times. CDR3 amino acids: CASSPTGKRYGYTF. The CDR3, as DNA: TGTGCCAGCAGCCCGACAGGGAAGCGCTATGGCTACACCTTC. The chain carries TRBV7-9 and TRBJ1-2; 7 positions agree with TRBD1. Germline CDR1 reads SEHNR; CDR2 reads FQNEAQ (reference sequence). The CDR3 covers 14 residues. The trim removed 5 bases at V and 4 bases at J, leaving 7 bases unmatched.

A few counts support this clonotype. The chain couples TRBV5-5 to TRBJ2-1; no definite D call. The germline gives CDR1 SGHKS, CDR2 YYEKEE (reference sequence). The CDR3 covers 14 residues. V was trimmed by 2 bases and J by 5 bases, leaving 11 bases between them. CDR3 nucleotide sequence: TGTGCCAGCAGCTTTCGGGCAGATGACAATGAGCAGTTCTTC. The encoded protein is CASSFRADDNEQFF.

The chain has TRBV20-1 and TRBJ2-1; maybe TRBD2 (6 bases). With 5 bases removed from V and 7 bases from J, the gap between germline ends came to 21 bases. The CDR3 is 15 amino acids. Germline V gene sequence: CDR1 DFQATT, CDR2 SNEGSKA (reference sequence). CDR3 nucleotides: TGCAGTGCTGTAACGGGGTTAGGTAGCGGTAATGAGCAGTTCTTC. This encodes CSAVTGLGSGNEQFF.

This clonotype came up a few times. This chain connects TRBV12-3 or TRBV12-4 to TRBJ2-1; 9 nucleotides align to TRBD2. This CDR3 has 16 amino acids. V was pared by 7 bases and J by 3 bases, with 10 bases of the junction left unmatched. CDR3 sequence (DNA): TGTGCCAGCACTCCAACAGTAGCGGGAGTCTACAATGAGCAGTTCTTC. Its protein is CASTPTVAGVYNEQFF.

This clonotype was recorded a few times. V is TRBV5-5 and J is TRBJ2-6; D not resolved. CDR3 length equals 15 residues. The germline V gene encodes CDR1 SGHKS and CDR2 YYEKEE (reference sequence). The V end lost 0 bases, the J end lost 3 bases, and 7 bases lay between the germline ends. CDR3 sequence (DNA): TGTGCCAGCAGCTTGGTTTCGGGTGGGGCCAACGTCCTGACTTTC. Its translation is CASSLVSGGANVLTF.

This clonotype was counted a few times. The chain's CDR3 is CASTLALGLASTDTQYF. In DNA, the CDR3 is TGTGCCAGCACGCTAGCACTAGGACTAGCCAGCACAGATACGCAGTATTTT. The V call is TRBV6-1, the J call TRBJ2-3, with 8 nucleotides matching TRBD2. Germline CDR1 reads MNHNS; CDR2 reads SASEGT. J lost 0 bases, V lost 7 bases, and 12 bases had no gene match. CDR3 length equals 17 residues.

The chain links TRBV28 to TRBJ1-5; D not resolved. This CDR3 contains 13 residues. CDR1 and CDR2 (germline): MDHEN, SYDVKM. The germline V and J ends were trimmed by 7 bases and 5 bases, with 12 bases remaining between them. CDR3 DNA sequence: TGTGCCAGCACAGGCACCCTTGATCAGCCCCAGCATTTT. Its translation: CASTGTLDQPQHF.

CDR3: CASSSGRGMTEAFF. DNA of the CDR3: TGCGCCAGCAGCTCAGGACGGGGAATGACTGAAGCTTTCTTT. The chain links TRBV5-1 to TRBJ1-1; the D is unclear. V was trimmed by 3 bases and J by 5 bases, leaving 14 bases between them. The CDR3 loop spans 14 amino acids. The germline V gene encodes CDR1 SGHRS and CDR2 YFSETQ. Supplemented by reference TRBV5-1 and TRBJ1-1, the full variable domain reads KAGVTQTPRYLIKTRGQQVTLSCSPISGHRSVSWYQQTPGQGLQFLFEYFSETQRNKGNFPGRFSGRQFSNSRSEMNVSTLELGDSALYLCASSSGRGMTEAFFGQGTRLTVV.

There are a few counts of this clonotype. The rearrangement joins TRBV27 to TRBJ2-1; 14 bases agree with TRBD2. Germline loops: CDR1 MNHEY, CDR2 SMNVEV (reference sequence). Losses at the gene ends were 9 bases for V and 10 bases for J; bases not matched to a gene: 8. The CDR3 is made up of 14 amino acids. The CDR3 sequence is CASRAGTSGREQFF. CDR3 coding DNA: TGTGCCAGTCGAGCCGGGACTAGCGGGAGAGAGCAGTTCTTC.

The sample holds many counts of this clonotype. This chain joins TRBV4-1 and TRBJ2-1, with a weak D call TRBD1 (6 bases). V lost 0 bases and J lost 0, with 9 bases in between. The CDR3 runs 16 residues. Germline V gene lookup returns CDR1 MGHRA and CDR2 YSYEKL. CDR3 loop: CASSQDGQFSYNEQFF. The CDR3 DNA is TGCGCCAGCAGCCAAGACGGACAGTTCTCCTACAATGAGCAGTTCTTC.

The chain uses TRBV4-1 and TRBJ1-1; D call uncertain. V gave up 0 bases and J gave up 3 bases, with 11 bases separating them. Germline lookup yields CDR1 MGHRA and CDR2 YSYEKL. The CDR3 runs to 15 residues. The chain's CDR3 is CASSQDLWSYTEAFF. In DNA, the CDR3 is TGCGCCAGCAGCCAAGATTTGTGGAGCTACACTGAAGCTTTCTTT.

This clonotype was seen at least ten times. In nucleotides, the CDR3 is TGTGCCAGCAGTTTTTTACCCTCCGGGGACACCATATATTTT. Translated: CASSFLPSGDTIYF. The V gene is TRBV12-3 or TRBV12-4, the J gene TRBJ1-3, with D unresolved. This CDR3 is built from 14 residues. V gave up 3 bases and J gave up 8 bases, with 14 bases separating them.

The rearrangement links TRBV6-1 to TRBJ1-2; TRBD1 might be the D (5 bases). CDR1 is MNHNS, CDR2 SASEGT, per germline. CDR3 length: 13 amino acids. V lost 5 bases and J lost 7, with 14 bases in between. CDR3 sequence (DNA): TGTGCCAGCAGTCCGTGGGACTTGGCTGGCTACACCTTC. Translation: CASSPWDLAGYTF.

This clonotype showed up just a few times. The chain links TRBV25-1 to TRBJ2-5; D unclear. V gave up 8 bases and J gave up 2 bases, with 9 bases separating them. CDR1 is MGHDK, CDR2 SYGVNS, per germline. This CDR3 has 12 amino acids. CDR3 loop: CASSTRQETQYF. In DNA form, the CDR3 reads TGTGCCAGCTCCACAAGACAAGAGACCCAGTACTTC.